What follows is one T cell receptor (beta chain) and its context. The antigen remains unidentified. V was pared by 6 bases and J by 0 bases, with 2 bases of the junction left unmatched. The CDR3 runs to 15 residues. Per the germline V gene, CDR1 is SGHVS and CDR2 is FQNEAQ. Construction of the TCRbeta library involved unique molecular identifiers. One entry per CDR3 protein results from TCRdb running MiXCR on the PCR reads. The sample has tens of thousands of distinct CDR3 sequences, around 53% seen once. This record belongs to a study of T-cell reconstitution after alpha-beta-depleted transplantation in children. General study findings and limits: Expanded graft clones, several hundred of them, were reportedly the source of alpha-beta T cells about two months after transplant. Once a year had passed after transplant, T-cell counts and diversity came mostly from newly produced T cells.

The sample consisted of peripheral blood, taken before TCRalphabeta/CD19-depleted stem cell transplant. J is TRBJ2-2 and V is TRBV7-8; TRBD1 aligns across 9 bases. The sequence was collected from a boy younger than two with SCID, due to receive a stem cell transplant. This chain's CDR3 is CASSDRGANTGELFF. CDR3 nucleotides: TGTGCCAGCAGTGACAGGGGGGCGAACACCGGGGAGCTGTTTTTT.